This T cell receptor (beta chain) was recorded in a study of vaccination effects on CD4 cells after COVID-19. About the research overall: Samples collected post-vaccine were obtained a median of 72 days after the second dose. A few million PBMC per well were cultured with approximately 9 IU/ml IL-2 and 7.5 to 10 ug/ml peptides. General study findings and limits: Convalescent patients were scarce, and early post-infection timepoints were absent.

There are a few counts of this clone. Its specificity is not known. Having been cultured for roughly 9 days, the cells underwent CD4+ T cell isolation. All participants had two doses of either the BNT162b2 or mRNA-1273 vaccine. The trim removed 2 bases at V and 7 bases at J, leaving 9 bases unmatched. CDR1 is SGHTA, CDR2 FQGNSA, per germline. The length of the CDR3 is 16 residues. The data were produced by immunoSEQ multiplex PCR, yet TCRdb's version contains in-frame clones alone and is incomplete. The table lists fewer than 60,000 clones, 78% of them singletons. The input for sequencing was CD4+ T cells from PBMCs cultured without peptide, taken after COVID-19 vaccination. This sequence was found in a human donor who received a COVID-19 vaccine. The J gene is TRBJ1-2, the V gene TRBV7-2; 11 nucleotides agree with TRBD1. The CDR3 nucleotides read TGTGCCAGCAGCTTATTAGCCGGACAGGGGGCAGCTGGCTACACCTTC. This gives the protein CASSLLAGQGAAGYTF.